This is a list of T cell receptor beta chains from one sample in a study of cytomegalovirus exposure and HLA in healthy donors. Produced via immunoSEQ multiplex PCR; TCRdb's table is partial and in-frame only. The table lists under 350,000 clones, 80% to 90% of them singletons. The sequenced material came from PBMCs. The receptors were gathered from a young woman in good health and CMV-seronegative. CDR3s include the opening cysteine and the closing phenylalanine or tryptophan. The D gene is left open where the match is weak. Clone size, where shown, is once, few, many, or a class for clones that have expanded.

TRBV25-1	NA	TRBJ1-1	NA	CASSESYPGGTEAFF	TGTGCCAGCAGTGAGTCTTACCCGGGGGGCACTGAAGCTTTCTTT
TRBV25-1	once	TRBJ1-2	NA	CASSESLGYTF	TGTGCCAGCAGTGAATCCCTGGGCTACACCTTC
TRBV19	NA	TRBJ2-1	NA	CASSIAKSSYNEQFF	TGTGCCAGTAGTATAGCAAAGAGCTCCTACAATGAGCAGTTCTTC
TRBV6-1	few	TRBJ1-2	NA	CASSEGPLNYGYTF	TGTGCCAGCAGTGAAGGGCCTCTTAACTATGGCTACACCTTC
TRBV7-3	NA	TRBJ2-2	TRBD1	CASSPGQGGTGTGELFF	TGTGCCAGCAGCCCCGGACAGGGGGGGACAGGCACCGGGGAGCTGTTTTTT
TRBV19	once	TRBJ2-7	NA	CASSKGTPYEQYF	TGTGCCAGTAGTAAAGGGACACCCTACGAGCAGTACTTC
TRBV6-5	NA	TRBJ1-1	NA	CASRKTDSDSTEAFF	TGTGCCAGCAGGAAAACGGACAGCGATTCCACTGAAGCTTTCTTT
TRBV2	once	TRBJ2-1	TRBD2	CASSLYPRGDYNEQFF	TGTGCCAGCAGTCTTTATCCGCGGGGGGATTACAATGAGCAGTTCTTC
TRBV28	NA	TRBJ1-2	TRBD1	CASSPGQGASGYTF	TGTGCCAGCAGTCCAGGACAGGGGGCGAGTGGCTACACCTTC
TRBV2	NA	TRBJ2-7	TRBD2	CASSGDFSGDVIEQYF	TGTGCCAGCAGTGGCGATTTTAGCGGGGATGTTATCGAGCAGTACTTC
TRBV11-2	NA	TRBJ1-2	NA	CASSLTPRQRYGYTF	TGTGCCAGCAGCTTAACTCCCCGACAGCGCTATGGCTACACCTTC
TRBV13	once	TRBJ1-1	NA	CASSSTDSRDTEAFF	TGTGCCAGCAGCTCCACCGACAGCCGTGACACTGAAGCTTTCTTT
TRBV7-2	NA	TRBJ2-5	NA	CASSLFSWGRGQETQYF	TGTGCCAGCAGCTTGTTTTCCTGGGGGCGAGGCCAAGAGACCCAGTACTTC
TRBV30	NA	TRBJ2-1	TRBD2	CAWSAILAGGPNEQFF	TGTGCCTGGAGTGCCATACTAGCGGGGGGGCCCAATGAGCAGTTCTTC
TRBV4-1	NA	TRBJ1-1	NA	CASSRSSRNTEAFF	TGCGCCAGCAGCCGTTCTAGTAGGAACACTGAAGCTTTCTTT
TRBV10-1	NA	TRBJ2-2	NA	CASSATITSPAGELFF	TGCGCCAGCAGTGCGACTATAACTAGTCCGGCCGGGGAGCTGTTTTTT
TRBV15	NA	TRBJ2-7	TRBD2	CATSRDHGVAGNYEQYF	TGTGCCACCAGCAGAGATCACGGCGTAGCGGGGAACTACGAGCAGTACTTC
TRBV6-1	NA	TRBJ1-5	TRBD1	CASSEGTGGPGNQPQHF	TGTGCCAGCAGTGAAGGGACAGGGGGCCCAGGCAATCAGCCCCAGCATTTT
TRBV9	NA	TRBJ1-5	TRBD1	CASSTGTGGRQPQHF	TGTGCCAGCAGCACGGGTACAGGGGGCCGGCAGCCCCAGCATTTT
TRBV5-6	NA	TRBJ2-3	NA	CASSLGHLGNTDTQYF	TGTGCCAGCAGCTTGGGGCACCTAGGAAACACAGATACGCAGTATTTT
TRBV7-8	NA	TRBJ1-5	NA	CASSLRRQNSNQPQHF	TGTGCCAGCAGCTTACGCAGGCAGAATAGCAATCAGCCCCAGCATTTT
TRBV6-5	NA	TRBJ1-1	NA	CASSKQGRGNTEAFF	TGTGCCAGCAGCAAACAGGGCCGGGGGAACACTGAAGCTTTCTTT
TRBV18	NA	TRBJ2-4	NA	CASSPASLGLAKNIQYF	TGTGCCAGCTCACCTGCCTCCTTGGGACTAGCCAAAAACATTCAGTACTTC
TRBV30	NA	TRBJ2-7	NA	CAWSVQGGGRYEQYF	TGTGCCTGGAGTGTACAGGGGGGAGGGCGCTACGAGCAGTACTTC
TRBV5-1	NA	TRBJ1-1	NA	CASSPLGGTEAFF	TGCGCCAGCAGCCCCCTGGGGGGCACTGAAGCTTTCTTT
TRBV7-6	NA	TRBJ1-4	TRBD1	CASSSTATGPPNEKLFF	TGTGCCAGCAGCTCTACGGCGACAGGGCCCCCCAATGAAAAACTGTTTTTT
TRBV27	NA	TRBJ2-7	TRBD1	CASSRQGSSYEQYF	TGTGCCAGCAGTCGACAGGGGAGCTCCTACGAGCAGTACTTC
TRBV11-2	NA	TRBJ2-2	TRBD1	CASSSRTGPGELFF	TGTGCCAGCAGCTCTCGGACAGGTCCCGGGGAGCTGTTTTTT
TRBV6-6	NA	TRBJ1-1	NA	CASKTGNTEAFF	TGTGCCAGCAAAACGGGGAACACTGAAGCTTTCTTT
TRBV4-2	few	TRBJ1-2	TRBD1	CASSQGDRGPGYTF	TGTGCCAGCAGCCAGGGGGACAGGGGGCCTGGCTACACCTTC
TRBV10-3	few	TRBJ2-7	NA	CASGLLTYEQYF	TGTGCCTCGGGACTCCTTACCTACGAGCAGTACTTC
TRBV5-4	NA	TRBJ1-2	TRBD1	CASSFQGAVYGYTF	TGTGCCAGCAGCTTCCAGGGGGCTGTCTATGGCTACACCTTC
TRBV7-2	NA	TRBJ1-3	NA	CASSLRQGQAGNTIYF	TGTGCCAGCAGCTTACGTCAGGGGCAGGCAGGAAACACCATATATTTT
TRBV2	NA	TRBJ1-1	NA	CASSEDSMGSTEAFF	TGTGCCAGCAGTGAAGATTCGATGGGGAGTACTGAAGCTTTCTTT
TRBV2	NA	TRBJ1-5	NA	CASSEQGGDNQPQHF	TGTGCCAGCAGCGAACAGGGTGGAGACAATCAGCCCCAGCATTTT
TRBV7-3	NA	TRBJ2-5	TRBD2	CASGLAAQETQYF	TGTGCCAGCGGACTAGCGGCCCAAGAGACCCAGTACTTC
TRBV19	NA	TRBJ2-7	NA	CASSSVGGYEQYF	TGTGCCAGTAGTAGTGTGGGGGGCTACGAGCAGTACTTC
TRBV27	few	TRBJ1-5	TRBD1	CASRRTGAGNQPQHF	TGTGCCAGTCGACGGACAGGCGCAGGCAATCAGCCCCAGCATTTT
TRBV6-5	NA	TRBJ2-3	NA	CASKRSPDTQYF	TGTGCCAGCAAGCGCTCTCCAGATACGCAGTATTTT
TRBV28	NA	TRBJ2-3	TRBD2	CASSYPWTSGGEQPSGTDTQYF	TGTGCCAGCAGTTACCCCTGGACTAGCGGGGGGGAACAACCTAGTGGCACAGATACGCAGTATTTT
TRBV4-1	NA	TRBJ1-5	NA	CASSQVQRGRHQPQHF	TGCGCCAGCAGCCAAGTCCAGCGGGGCCGCCATCAGCCCCAGCATTTT